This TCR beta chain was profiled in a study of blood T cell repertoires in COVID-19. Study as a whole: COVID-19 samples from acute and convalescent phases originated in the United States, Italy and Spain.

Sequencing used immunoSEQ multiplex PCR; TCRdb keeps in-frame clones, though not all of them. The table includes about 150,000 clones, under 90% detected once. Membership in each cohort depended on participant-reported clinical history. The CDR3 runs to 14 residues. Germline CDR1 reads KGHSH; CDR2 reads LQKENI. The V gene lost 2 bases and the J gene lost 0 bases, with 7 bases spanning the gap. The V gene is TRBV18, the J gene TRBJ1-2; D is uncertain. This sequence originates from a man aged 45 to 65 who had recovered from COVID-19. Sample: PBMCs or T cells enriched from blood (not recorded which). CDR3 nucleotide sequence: TGTGCCAGCTCACCAAGACAAGCTAACTATGGCTACACCTTC. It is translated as CASSPRQANYGYTF.